The 28 T cell receptor beta chains below all came from one sample that was sequenced in a study of blood T cell repertoires in COVID-19. Here immunoSEQ multiplex PCR was the method, and the copy in TCRdb shows in-frame clones only, minus some. The sample includes tens of thousands of clones, more than 75% of them seen just once. Source material: peripheral blood. Receptors originate from a woman older than 75 with active COVID-19.

The rearrangement links TRBV7-6 to TRBJ2-2, with D maybe TRBD2 (6 bases). V was pared by 2 bases and J by 0 bases, with 10 bases between. Germline CDR1 is SGHVS and CDR2 is FNYEAQ. This CDR3 is built from 16 residues. CDR3 in amino acids: CASSLMGGSNTGELFF. The CDR3 DNA is TGTGCCAGCAGCTTAATGGGGGGATCGAACACCGGGGAGCTGTTTTTT.

This rearrangement joins TRBV3-1 (or the pseudogene TRBV3-2) to TRBJ2-3; 10 bases are a match to TRBD2. The germline CDR1 and CDR2 sequences are LGHDT and YNNKEL (reference sequence). The V and J ends lost 3 bases and 1 base, in that order; junction bases with no gene match: 10. This CDR3 has 18 residues. CDR3 coding DNA: TGTGCCAGCAGCCAGTGGACTAGCGGCCGTATTGGCACAGATACGCAGTATTTT. Protein: CASSQWTSGRIGTDTQYF.

V and J are TRBV14 and TRBJ1-5; D is possibly TRBD1 (5 bases). CDR1 and CDR2 from the germline V gene are SGHDN and FVKESK. This CDR3 is 15 amino acids long. V dropped 1 base and J dropped 4 bases, with 11 bases sitting between them. The chain's CDR3 is CASSQGPRENQPQHF. The CDR3 DNA is TGTGCCAGCAGCCAAGGGCCCAGGGAAAATCAGCCCCAGCATTTT.

The chain couples TRBV7-2 to TRBJ1-5; maybe TRBD1 (5 bases). Per germline, CDR1 SGHTA and CDR2 FQGNSA. V lost 4 bases and J 3 bases, leaving 10 bases between the germline ends. This CDR3 has 14 residues. The CDR3 sequence is CASSSRQSNQPQHF. For the CDR3, the DNA is TGTGCCAGCAGCTCTAGACAGTCCAATCAGCCCCAGCATTTT.

As regards this clone: A junction end diverges from the germline sequence, so it may reflect a read error. This chain uses TRBV9 with TRBJ2-7; 9 bases are a match to TRBD2. Per the germline V gene, CDR1 is SGDLS and CDR2 is YYNGEE. CDR3 length: 15 residues. CDR3 in amino acids: CARSAGGGRDYEQYF. CDR3 nucleotide sequence: TGTGCCCGCAGCGCGGGGGGCGGGAGGGACTACGAGCAGTACTTC.

The V and J genes are TRBV9 and TRBJ1-5; D not certain. This CDR3 has 14 amino acids. The germline CDR1 and CDR2 sequences are SGDLS and YYNGEE. V shed 0 bases and J shed 7 bases, with 11 bases lying between them. In nucleotides, the CDR3 is TGTGCCAGCAGCGTAGGTGATTTGGGCCAGCCCCAGCATTTT. Amino acid sequence: CASSVGDLGQPQHF.

This chain links TRBV2 with TRBJ1-2; tentative D call: TRBD1 (5 bases). V was cut by 4 bases and J by 4 bases, with 16 bases left in between. Per germline, CDR1 SNHLY and CDR2 FYNNEI. The CDR3 runs 15 residues. CDR3 sequence reads: CASSVSFQGSYGYTF. CDR3 bases: TGTGCCAGCAGTGTGAGTTTTCAGGGTTCCTATGGCTACACCTTC.

V usage is TRBV24-1 and J usage is TRBJ2-7, with TRBD1 matching over 7 bases. J lost 0 bases, V lost 7 bases, and 5 bases had no gene match. CDR1 is KGHDR and CDR2 is SFDVKD in the germline V gene. The CDR3 contains 14 residues. The CDR3 loop reads CATRKGQYSYEQYF. The CDR3 bases are TGTGCCACCAGAAAGGGACAGTACTCCTACGAGCAGTACTTC.

V usage is TRBV7-3 and J usage is TRBJ2-5; D perhaps matches TRBD1 (6 bases). CDR1 and CDR2 from the germline V gene are SGHTA and FQGTGA. Trimming removed 4 bases at V and 1 base at J, with 10 bases between. The CDR3 length is 14 residues. CDR3 sequence: CASSSAGVQETQYF. The CDR3 nucleotides are TGTGCCAGCAGCTCAGCAGGGGTCCAAGAGACCCAGTACTTC.

The CDR3 sequence: CASSFGGGTAIDTQYF. CDR3 coding DNA: TGTGCCAGCAGCTTTGGAGGCGGGACGGCGATAGATACGCAGTATTTT. The chain employs TRBV11-3 and TRBJ2-3; a possible D gene is TRBD2 (6 bases). CDR3 length: 16 amino acids. Germline values: CDR1 SGHNT, CDR2 YENEEA. Trimming took off 3 bases at V and 5 bases at J, with 18 bases between the two ends.

The rearrangement links TRBV24-1 to TRBJ2-3; a weak D match, TRBD2 (6 bases). The CDR3 is 17 amino acids. Germline assignment: CDR1 KGHDR and CDR2 SFDVKD. The germline V and J ends were trimmed by 1 base and 0 bases, with 13 bases remaining between them. The CDR3 DNA sequence: TGTGCCACCAGTGATTTAGTCGGGACTGCTAGCACAGATACGCAGTATTTT. Translating it yields CATSDLVGTASTDTQYF.

This chain links TRBV3-1 (or the pseudogene TRBV3-2) with TRBJ2-1; 13 nucleotides agree with TRBD2. The ends lost 5 bases at V and 10 bases at J; junction bases unmatched: 8. Germline-derived CDR1 and CDR2 are LGHDT and YNNKEL (reference sequence). The CDR3 covers 15 residues. CDR3 sequence (DNA): TGTGCCAGCAGCACCGGACTAGCGGGAGCGTGGGAGCAGTTCTTC. Protein product: CASSTGLAGAWEQFF.

The chain carries TRBV4-2 and TRBJ1-5; perhaps TRBD1 as D (5 bases). The CDR3 covers 20 residues. V was clipped by 1 base and J by 1 base, with 23 bases between them. Germline lookup yields CDR1 LGHNA and CDR2 YNFKEQ. The CDR3 reads CASSQGSTATSRLSNQPQHF. In DNA, the CDR3 is TGTGCCAGCAGCCAAGGATCGACAGCAACCTCCAGGTTAAGCAATCAGCCCCAGCATTTT.

This chain links TRBV5-1 with TRBJ1-1; 7 bases map to TRBD1. This CDR3 is 14 amino acids long. CDR1 and CDR2 (germline): SGHRS, YFSETQ. J gave up 10 bases and V 7 bases, and 16 bases lay outside the gene matches. The CDR3 DNA reads as TGCGCCAGCGCCCCCCTAGGGCAGGGGGAAGTAGCTTTCTTT. Protein product: CASAPLGQGEVAFF.

The rearrangement uses TRBV19 and TRBJ2-7, with 7 bases aligning to TRBD1. Trimming took 3 bases from V and 3 from J; bases not matched to a gene: 8. The CDR3 extends over 15 amino acids. Germline lookup yields CDR1 LNHDA and CDR2 SQIVND (reference sequence). The CDR3 sequence is CASSISDRDLYEQYF. Written as DNA, the CDR3 is TGTGCCAGTAGTATCTCCGACAGGGACCTCTACGAGCAGTACTTC.

The chain recombines TRBV28 with TRBJ1-1; 7 nucleotides match TRBD1. Germline V lookup: CDR1 MDHEN, CDR2 SYDVKM. V trimming: 6 bases; J trimming: 5 bases; junction bases outside the gene matches: 3. The CDR3 covers 12 residues. The CDR3 DNA sequence: TGTGCCAGCAGGTCAGGGGGGACTGAAGCTTTCTTT. This codes for CASRSGGTEAFF.

The chain links TRBV7-2 to TRBJ1-2; 8 bases match TRBD1. Looked up from germline, CDR1 is SGHTA and CDR2 is FQGNSA. Trimming cost V 3 bases and J 0 bases; bases outside gene matches: 12. This CDR3 region has 18 residues. Here the CDR3 reads CASSFRETGALPNYGYTF. DNA for the CDR3: TGTGCCAGCAGCTTCCGCGAGACAGGGGCCCTACCTAACTATGGCTACACCTTC.

With regard to this clone: No DNA is shown, since the ends of the CDR3 on it are uncertain; the CDR3 is the one TCRdb lists. The rearrangement uses TRBV7-3 and TRBJ2-6; no check of the table's D call, TRBD1, against the DNA was made. CDR1 is SGHTA, CDR2 FQGTGA, per germline. The CDR3 totals 17 residues, both ends included. CDR3 protein: CASSLWTRLSGANVLTF.

The V and J genes are TRBV10-3 and TRBJ2-3; D is possibly TRBD2 (5 bases). Trimming took off 4 bases at V and 6 bases at J, with 8 bases between the two ends. The CDR3 covers 12 residues. From germline, CDR1 is ENHRY and CDR2 SYGVKD. CDR3 bases: TGTGCCATCAGTGGGGAGATCGATACGCAGTATTTT. Translation: CAISGEIDTQYF.

The chain recombines TRBV5-6 with TRBJ2-4; D not resolved. The germline gives CDR1 SGHDT, CDR2 YYEEEE. Trimming took 0 bases from V and 5 from J, leaving 3 bases between them. The CDR3 has 12 residues. The CDR3 DNA reads TGTGCCAGCAGCTTGGGGCAAAACATTCAGTACTTC. Translation: CASSLGQNIQYF.

The V gene is TRBV24-1, the J gene TRBJ2-2; possible D gene TRBD1, 5 bases. This CDR3 is 13 amino acids long. With 2 bases removed from V and 5 bases from J, the gap between germline ends came to 5 bases. CDR1 and CDR2 from the germline V gene are KGHDR and SFDVKD. CDR3 region: CATSDWTTGELFF. The CDR3 nucleotides read TGTGCCACCAGTGATTGGACAACCGGGGAGCTGTTTTTT.

This rearrangement joins TRBV7-2 to TRBJ2-1; D may be TRBD2 (5 bases). V dropped 2 bases and J dropped 12 bases, with 20 bases sitting between them. CDR3 size: 15 residues. CDR1 is SGHTA and CDR2 is FQGNSA in the germline V gene. CDR3 nucleotide sequence: TGTGCCAGCAGCTTACCAGTGGACTTTCCGAGATCGCAGTTCTTC. This sequence encodes CASSLPVDFPRSQFF.

This clone was observed a few times. The chain recombines TRBV9 with TRBJ2-7, with 9 positions matching TRBD1. Losses at the gene ends were 2 bases for V and 8 bases for J; bases not matched to a gene: 5. CDR1 and CDR2 from the germline V gene are SGDLS and YYNGEE. The CDR3 spans 13 residues. The CDR3 sequence is CASSVGTGFQQYF. The CDR3 region has the DNA TGTGCCAGCAGCGTGGGGACAGGGTTTCAGCAGTACTTC.

This clone was detected once. The chain links TRBV19 to TRBJ2-1; D ambiguous. This CDR3 comprises 13 residues. In germline, CDR1 is LNHDA, CDR2 SQIVND (reference sequence). The V end was cut by 5 bases, the J end by 0 bases, with 5 bases between. The CDR3 loop reads CASSGLSYNEQFF. For the CDR3, the DNA is TGTGCCAGTAGTGGGCTCTCCTACAATGAGCAGTTCTTC.

The chain is built from TRBV27 and TRBJ1-2, with 9 bases matching TRBD1. Germline values: CDR1 MNHEY, CDR2 SMNVEV (reference sequence). The V gene end was trimmed by 4 bases and the J gene end by 9 bases; junction bases not matched to a gene: 9. The CDR3 has 14 amino acids. The CDR3 reads CASSSAGTGTSYTF. For the CDR3, the DNA is TGTGCCAGCAGTTCCGCCGGGACAGGGACGAGCTACACCTTC.

The V call is TRBV11-2, the J call TRBJ2-7, with D possibly TRBD2 on 5 matching bases. There are 14 residues in the CDR3. With 2 bases removed from V and 0 bases from J, the gap between germline ends came to 8 bases. Germline V lookup: CDR1 SGHAT, CDR2 FQNNGV. CDR3 protein: CASSLSRGSYEQYF. The DNA of the CDR3 is TGTGCCAGCAGCTTATCTCGGGGCTCCTACGAGCAGTACTTC.

The V and J genes are TRBV3-1 (or the pseudogene TRBV3-2) and TRBJ1-2; 7 nucleotides align to TRBD1. The ends lost 4 bases at V and 0 bases at J; junction bases unmatched: 5. Germline V lookup: CDR1 LGHDT, CDR2 YNNKEL (reference sequence). The CDR3 has 15 residues. CDR3 loop: CASSPRQGSNYGYTF. The CDR3 DNA sequence: TGTGCCAGCAGCCCCCGACAGGGATCTAACTATGGCTACACCTTC.

The sample holds a few counts of this clone. The rearrangement uses TRBV7-3 and TRBJ2-1, with 8 nucleotides matching TRBD2. Germline CDR1 reads SGHTA; CDR2 reads FQGTGA. After removal of 7 bases from V and 6 bases from J, the junction contained 8 bases not matched to a gene. CDR3 length equals 14 residues. CDR3: CASNRGGQVNEQFF. DNA of the CDR3: TGTGCCAGCAACCGGGGGGGACAAGTCAATGAGCAGTTCTTC. The full variable domain, completed using reference TRBV7-3 and TRBJ2-1, is GAGVSQTPSNKVTEKGKYVELRCDPISGHTALYWYRQSLGQGPEFLIYFQGTGAADDSGLPNDRFFAVRPEGSVSTLKIQRTERGDSAVYLCASNRGGQVNEQFFGPGTRLTVL.